Ten or more counts support the clone carrying this TCR beta chain. What was amplified from RNA transcripts were TCR beta CDR3 regions. When the TCR CDR3 underwent first-round RT-PCR, the HTBI primer set was used. TCRdb re-derived calls from the multiplex PCR reads in MiXCR, one entry per CDR3 protein. The table includes around 600,000 distinct CDR3 sequences, approximately 42% detected once. The entry originates in a study of T cells in Graves' hyperthyroidism and ophthalmopathy. The source is an adult man with Graves' disease, either hyperthyroidism or ophthalmopathy (not recorded which). Sequenced input: peripheral blood or thyroid tissue (not recorded which).

The CDR3 sequence is CSVATRGTNEKLFF. CDR3 nucleotides: TGCAGCGTTGCGACGCGGGGAACTAATGAAAAACTGTTTTTT. The chain carries TRBV29-1 and TRBJ1-4; no clear D gene. Trimming cost V 4 bases and J 1 base, with 10 bases left between them. Germline values: CDR1 SQVTM, CDR2 ANQGSEA. There are 14 residues in the CDR3.